The rows below give T cell receptor beta chains drawn from one sample of a study of blood T cell repertoires in COVID-19. Produced via immunoSEQ multiplex PCR; TCRdb's table is partial and in-frame only. The sample lists roughly 140,000 clones, around 90% occurring once. Sequences were obtained from peripheral blood. Receptor source: a human donor in a cohort sampled during active COVID-19. Each CDR3 is given with its conserved first and last residue. D genes are given only for firm matches. Not every row has a clone size; where given, it reads once, few, many or a size class.

D gene	clone size	J gene	V gene	CDR3 DNA	CDR3 protein
.	.	TRBJ2-3	TRBV27	TGTGCCAGCAGTTCTAGCGCCTCTCCTAGCACAGATACGCAGTATTTT	CASSSSASPSTDTQYF
TRBD1	.	TRBJ2-1	TRBV4-1	TGCGCCAGCAGCCAAGTTTGGGACAGGGGGTCCAATGAGCAGTTCTTC	CASSQVWDRGSNEQFF
TRBD1	.	TRBJ2-7	TRBV5-4	TGTGCCAGCAGCGGGGGGGACAGGGGATACGAGCAGTACTTC	CASSGGDRGYEQYF
TRBD1	.	TRBJ2-7	TRBV2	TGTGCCAGCAGCAGACAGGGGTACGAGCAGTACTTC	CASSRQGYEQYF
.	.	TRBJ1-3	TRBV7-6	TGTGCCAGCAGCTCACACGAACCTGGAAACACCATATATTTT	CASSSHEPGNTIYF
TRBD2	once	TRBJ2-7	TRBV14	TGTGCCAGCAGCCAGAGGGGGACTAGCGGCACCACCTACGAGCAGTACTTC	CASSQRGTSGTTYEQYF
TRBD2	.	TRBJ2-5	TRBV9	TGTGCCAGCAGCCCTGGGGGTCTAGCGGGGAACCAAGAGACCCAGTACTTC	CASSPGGLAGNQETQYF
.	.	TRBJ2-1	TRBV4-2	TGTGCCAGCAGCCCCAGAGTATGGGGAGCGAATGAGCAGTTCTTC	CASSPRVWGANEQFF
.	few	TRBJ1-2	TRBV28	TGTGCCAGCAGTGCCCAGGACAACGATTATGGCTACACCTTC	CASSAQDNDYGYTF
TRBD1	.	TRBJ1-6	TRBV28	TGTGCCACCCTGGGACAGGCGGTGTCACCCCTCCACTTT	CATLGQAVSPLHF
.	.	TRBJ2-1	TRBV5-4	TGTGCCAGCAGCTTGGGCCTAGCTTCCTACAATGAGCAGTTCTTC	CASSLGLASYNEQFF
.	.	TRBJ1-2	TRBV15	TGTGCCACCAGCAGAGGTCGGGATGGCTACACCTTC	CATSRGRDGYTF
.	.	TRBJ2-2	TRBV28	TGTGCCAGCAGAGAAGGAGGGGACAGACTCACCGGGGAGCTGTTTTTT	CASREGGDRLTGELFF
.	.	TRBJ1-2	TRBV5-6	TGTGCCAGCAGCTTGGTGGGGGGGAACGGCTACACCTTC	CASSLVGGNGYTF
.	.	TRBJ2-3	TRBV21-1	TGTGCCAGCAGCAAATCCGGACAGGGGGATGGAGATACGCAGTATTTT	CASSKSGQGDGDTQYF
.	.	TRBJ2-1	TRBV11-2	TGTGCCAGCAGCTTGGCCAACTACAATGAGCAGTTCTTC	CASSLANYNEQFF
.	.	TRBJ2-1	TRBV6-4	TGTGCCAGCAGCCCCAGGGTACCCCCGAATGAGCAGTTCTTC	CASSPRVPPNEQFF
.	.	TRBJ1-2	TRBV28	TGTGCCAGCAGACAAAGTGAAGTCGCGGCCGTGTTCTATGGCTACACCTTC	CASRQSEVAAVFYGYTF
TRBD1	.	TRBJ1-2	TRBV27	TGTGCCAGCAGGGGACAGGGGATCTATGGCTACACCTTC	CASRGQGIYGYTF
TRBD2	.	TRBJ2-1	TRBV11-2	TGTGCCAGCAGCTTAGTTCGGCTAGCGGGAGGGCGGCATGAGCAGTTCTTC	CASSLVRLAGGRHEQFF
.	.	TRBJ1-5	TRBV6-5	TGTGCCAGCACGCCAGACAGATATAGCAATCAGCCCCAGCATTTT	CASTPDRYSNQPQHF
.	.	TRBJ2-7	TRBV27	TGTGCCAGCAGTTTATTGGCTAGCGCCCTGAGAGAGCAGTACTTC	CASSLLASALREQYF
TRBD2	.	TRBJ2-1	TRBV7-3	TGTGCCAGCAGCTTAGAGAGCGGGGTAAGCTCCTACAATGAGCAGTTCTTC	CASSLESGVSSYNEQFF
.	.	TRBJ1-1	TRBV14	TGTGCCAGCAGCCAAGCGAGGGACACTGAAGCTTTCTTT	CASSQARDTEAFF
TRBD2	.	TRBJ2-7	TRBV6-5	TGTGCCAGCAGGCAATCGGGGGGGGGAAGATACGAGCAGTACTTC	CASRQSGGGRYEQYF
TRBD1	.	TRBJ2-5	TRBV11-2	TGTGCCAGCAGCTCGCCAACCTCTACAGGGGACCAGTACTTC	CASSSPTSTGDQYF
TRBD2	few	TRBJ2-5	TRBV7-8	TGTGCCAGCAGCTTATCCGCGGGAGCGGGGGGGCTCGAGACCCAGTACTTC	CASSLSAGAGGLETQYF
TRBD1	once	TRBJ1-4	TRBV3-1/TRBV3-2	TGTGCCAGCAGCCAAGATCTCGGGACAGGGAGTGAAAAACTGTTTTTT	CASSQDLGTGSEKLFF
.	.	TRBJ2-1	TRBV7-6	TGTGCCAGCACCCCCTGGGAGGCCTACAATGAGCAGTTCTTC	CASTPWEAYNEQFF
TRBD2	.	TRBJ2-2	TRBV19	TGTGCCAGTAGTCCTAGTGGTAGCGGGGTGTCCGGGGAGCTGTTTTTT	CASSPSGSGVSGELFF
TRBD1	.	TRBJ2-7	TRBV7-9	TGTGCCAGCAGCATCACAGGGGACTACGAGCAGTACTTC	CASSITGDYEQYF
TRBD2	.	TRBJ2-3	TRBV7-2	TGTGCCAGCAGCAAATCCACGGCGGGGGGGAGCACAGATACGCAGTATTTT	CASSKSTAGGSTDTQYF
.	once	TRBJ1-5	TRBV5-8	TGTGCCAGCAGCCCGGGGAGGTTGGGGAATCAGCCCCAGCATTTT	CASSPGRLGNQPQHF
TRBD1	.	TRBJ2-5	TRBV4-2	TGTGCCAGCAGCCAAGACACTTGGGGGACAGGGGGTAGTGAGACCCAGTACTTC	CASSQDTWGTGGSETQYF
.	.	TRBJ2-7	TRBV11-1	TGTGCCAGCAGCCCGCCCTCCGGGGTCGTGAGCGAGCAGTACTTC	CASSPPSGVVSEQYF
TRBD2	.	TRBJ2-3	TRBV7-2	TGTGCCAGCAGCTTAGTGGGACTAGTTCCAGATACGCAGTATTTT	CASSLVGLVPDTQYF
TRBD1	.	TRBJ2-1	TRBV5-1	TGCGCCAGCAGCACCGGGACAGGCTACAATGAGCAGTTCTTC	CASSTGTGYNEQFF
.	.	TRBJ2-5	TRBV19	TGTGCCAGATTAGCAGGGGATCCAGAGACCCAGTACTTC	CARLAGDPETQYF
TRBD2	.	TRBJ2-1	TRBV9	TGTGCCAGCAGCGTAGTAGAAGCGGGGGGGTCCGTTGAGCAGTTCTTC	CASSVVEAGGSVEQFF
TRBD1	.	TRBJ1-1	TRBV5-4	TGTGCCAGCAGCTCGGGACAGGGGGCCCTTCGGGGTGCGGGCACTGAAGCTTTCTTT	CASSSGQGALRGAGTEAFF
TRBD2	medium-sized	TRBJ2-1	TRBV20-1	TGCAGTGCTAGTTGGCGTCTAGCGGGAGTGGATGAGCAGTTCTTC	CSASWRLAGVDEQFF
.	.	TRBJ2-1	TRBV3-1/TRBV3-2	TGTGCCAGCAGCCAGGCGAGGCTAGCGCTCAATGAGCAGTTCTTC	CASSQARLALNEQFF